Below are 26 T cell receptor beta chains sequenced from a single sample in a study of blood T cell repertoires in COVID-19. Here immunoSEQ multiplex PCR was the method, and the copy in TCRdb shows in-frame clones only, minus some. The table has roughly 430,000 clones, 88% seen once. Sequencing input: PBMCs or T cells enriched from blood (not recorded which). The source is a woman in her thirties or forties with acute COVID-19.

J is TRBJ2-2 and V is TRBV18; TRBD1 aligns across 9 bases. Losses at the gene ends were 4 bases for V and 1 base for J; bases not matched to a gene: 4. Germline-derived CDR1 and CDR2 are KGHSH and LQKENI. The CDR3 extends over 16 amino acids. The CDR3 spells CASSQTGGQNTGELFF. The CDR3 region has the DNA TGTGCCAGCTCACAGACAGGGGGGCAGAACACCGGGGAGCTGTTTTTT.

This chain connects TRBV5-6 to TRBJ1-1; 7 positions match TRBD1. This CDR3 has 14 amino acids. CDR1 and CDR2 from the germline V gene are SGHDT and YYEEEE. V shed 0 bases and J 6 bases; nucleotides not matched to a gene: 5. CDR3 amino acids: CASSLGQGVPEAFF. CDR3 DNA sequence: TGTGCCAGCAGCTTGGGCCAGGGGGTTCCTGAAGCTTTCTTT.

The chain recombines TRBV19 with TRBJ1-1; the D is unclear. This CDR3 spans 15 amino acids. The germline V gene has CDR1 LNHDA and CDR2 SQIVND (reference sequence). Trimming shortened V by 1 base and J by 1 base, and 10 bases separated the two germline ends. The CDR3 loop reads CASSIGYRPNTEAFF. CDR3 DNA: TGTGCCAGTAGTATAGGTTACAGACCGAACACTGAAGCTTTCTTT.

The J gene is TRBJ2-3, the V gene TRBV5-6; maybe TRBD1 (5 bases). Germline V lookup: CDR1 SGHDT, CDR2 YYEEEE. Trimming pared 3 bases from V and 4 bases from J, leaving 15 bases between. The CDR3 covers 15 residues. CDR3 amino acids: CASSSRGRAPDTQYF. Here the CDR3 DNA reads TGTGCCAGCAGCTCCCGCGGCAGGGCACCAGATACGCAGTATTTT.

CDR3 residues: CAISDPSQGTMNTEAFF. CDR3 nucleotide sequence: TGTGCCATCAGTGACCCTTCACAGGGGACCATGAACACTGAAGCTTTCTTT. V is TRBV10-3 and J is TRBJ1-1; TRBD1 agrees at 7 bases. Germline CDR1 is ENHRY and CDR2 is SYGVKD. The junction had 10 bases not matched to a gene; V was cut back by 3 bases and J by 0 bases. The CDR3 contains 17 residues.

The V call is TRBV29-1, the J call TRBJ2-5; a possible D gene is TRBD1 (5 bases). The V end was cut by 8 bases, the J end by 5 bases, with 12 bases between. CDR3 size: 11 residues. Germline V lookup: CDR1 SQVTM, CDR2 ANQGSEA. CDR3 DNA: TGCAGCATCTTGGGGCGGGAGACCCAGTACTTC. Amino acid sequence: CSILGRETQYF.

J is TRBJ1-4 and V is TRBV3-1 (or the pseudogene TRBV3-2); perhaps TRBD1 as D (6 bases). V lost 6 bases and J lost 7, with 12 bases in between. The CDR3 is 13 residues long. Per the germline V gene, CDR1 is LGHDT and CDR2 is YNNKEL (reference sequence). CDR3 sequence (DNA): TGTGCCAGCAGAGAGGGACATGGTGAAAAACTGTTTTTT. Encoded protein: CASREGHGEKLFF.

V gene TRBV5-1 combines with J gene TRBJ2-5, with TRBD2 matching over 10 bases. Germline trimming cut 0 bases from V and 2 bases from J; bases unmatched to any gene: 1. This CDR3 is 15 amino acids long. CDR1 SGHRS and CDR2 YFSETQ come from the germline V gene. The CDR3 loop is CASSLASGGQETQYF. The CDR3 DNA is TGCGCCAGCAGCTTGGCTAGCGGGGGACAAGAGACCCAGTACTTC.

The V gene is TRBV10-3, the J gene TRBJ1-2; possibly TRBD1 for D (6 bases). The CDR3 runs to 20 residues. V shed 2 bases and J shed 0 bases, with 25 bases lying between them. Germline-derived CDR1 and CDR2 are ENHRY and SYGVKD. CDR3 DNA: TGTGCCATCAGTGAGGTTCCAACGAACAGGGTGGGGCTTCCTAACTATGGCTACACCTTC. Its translation is CAISEVPTNRVGLPNYGYTF.

This chain connects TRBV6-6 to TRBJ2-2, with 8 nucleotides matching TRBD2. V lost 8 bases, J lost 7 bases, and 9 bases stayed unmatched. Germline CDR1 MNHNY, CDR2 SVGAGI (reference sequence). The CDR3 consists of 14 residues. The CDR3 loop is CASGSGGLSGELFF. In DNA, the CDR3 is TGTGCCAGCGGATCGGGGGGGCTTAGCGGGGAGCTGTTTTTT.

The genes are TRBV5-1 and TRBJ1-5, with D perhaps matching TRBD1 (5 bases). The CDR3 contains 16 residues. V was pared by 4 bases and J by 0 bases, with 14 bases between. Germline lookup yields CDR1 SGHRS and CDR2 YFSETQ. CDR3 coding DNA: TGCGCCAGCAGCCCATGGGGCGATTATAGCAATCAGCCCCAGCATTTT. Protein product: CASSPWGDYSNQPQHF.

The genes are TRBV6-5 and TRBJ1-1; no firm D call. CDR3 size: 14 residues. Germline V gene lookup returns CDR1 MNHEY and CDR2 SVGAGI. V dropped 5 bases and J dropped 4 bases, with 14 bases sitting between them. CDR3 nucleotides: TGTGCCAGCAGTCCGGAAGTCCGGGTCACTGAAGCTTTCTTT. Encoded protein: CASSPEVRVTEAFF.

This rearrangement joins TRBV2 to TRBJ2-1, with D perhaps matching TRBD2 (6 bases). There are 13 residues in the CDR3. V was shortened by 8 bases and J by 5 bases, with 13 bases between the two germline ends. In germline, CDR1 is SNHLY, CDR2 FYNNEI. The CDR3 nucleotides read TGTGCCAGCTCTTTTGGGACTCACAATGAGCAGTTCTTC. It is translated as CASSFGTHNEQFF.

The V and J genes are TRBV7-6 and TRBJ1-5, with 8 bases lining up with TRBD1. The V gene's germline CDR1 is SGHVS and CDR2 FNYEAQ. The CDR3 spans 18 residues. The junction had 11 bases not matched to a gene; V was cut back by 1 base and J by 3 bases. Here the CDR3 DNA reads TGTGCCAGCAGCTTAGGTCCCAGGGGGCAAGGGATCAATCAGCCCCAGCATTTT. Its translation is CASSLGPRGQGINQPQHF.

The chain has TRBV5-1 and TRBJ2-5; 10 bases match TRBD1. CDR1 and CDR2 (germline): SGHRS, YFSETQ. V dropped 2 bases and J dropped 2; count of bases not matched to a gene: 6. This CDR3 comprises 16 residues. CDR3 sequence reads: CASSFSGTGEQETQYF. The CDR3 DNA reads TGCGCCAGCAGCTTTTCCGGGACAGGGGAACAAGAGACCCAGTACTTC.

The chain is built from TRBV2 and TRBJ2-7; perhaps TRBD2 as D (6 bases). The V end lost 8 bases, the J end lost 2 bases, and 19 bases lay between the germline ends. CDR3 length equals 15 residues. Germline-derived CDR1 and CDR2 are SNHLY and FYNNEI. The chain's CDR3 is CASRESTSRAYEQYF. The CDR3 nucleotides are TGTGCCAGCCGGGAGTCAACGAGTAGGGCCTACGAGCAGTACTTC.

The CDR3: CASSHRDNTYEQYF. The CDR3, as DNA: TGTGCCAGCAGCCACCGGGACAACACCTACGAGCAGTACTTC. V and J are TRBV27 and TRBJ2-7, with a tentative D call TRBD1 (6 bases). V was clipped by 6 bases and J by 2 bases, with 14 bases between them. This CDR3 region has 14 residues. Germline assignment: CDR1 MNHEY and CDR2 SMNVEV (reference sequence).

The chain recombines TRBV4-2 with TRBJ2-7; 7 bases fit TRBD1. The CDR3 runs to 14 residues. The J segment lost 2 bases and the V segment lost 6 bases, leaving 7 bases of the junction unmatched. Germline-derived CDR1 and CDR2 are LGHNA and YNFKEQ. CDR3 nucleotides: TGTGCCAGCAGTCCTCGGACAGGAACCTACGAGCAGTACTTC. It translates to CASSPRTGTYEQYF.

V gene TRBV20-1 combines with J gene TRBJ1-5, with no clear D. Germline CDR1 is DFQATT and CDR2 is SNEGSKA (reference sequence). This CDR3 has 15 residues. V was trimmed by 3 bases and J by 3 bases, leaving 15 bases between them. As DNA, the CDR3 is TGCAGTGCTAGTCGCTCGAGGTTAGCCAATCAGCCCCAGCATTTT. It specifies CSASRSRLANQPQHF.

This chain joins TRBV5-4 and TRBJ1-2; 9 bases are a match to TRBD1. The CDR3 extends over 15 amino acids. Germline lookup yields CDR1 SGHNT and CDR2 YYREEE (reference sequence). J gave up 4 bases and V 3 bases, and 7 bases lay outside the gene matches. The CDR3 bases are TGTGCCAGCAGCTCCCCGGGACAGGGTACCTATGGCTACACCTTC. Its translation: CASSSPGQGTYGYTF.

CDR3 residues: CASSSGRDSYSYEQYF. The CDR3 bases are TGTGCCAGCAGCTCAGGAAGGGACTCCTACTCCTACGAGCAGTACTTC. This chain connects TRBV7-6 to TRBJ2-7, with D possibly matching TRBD2 (6 bases). V gave up 4 bases and J gave up 0 bases, with 16 bases separating them. The CDR3 runs 16 residues. The germline gives CDR1 SGHVS, CDR2 FNYEAQ. Full variable domain (outside the CDR3, taken from reference TRBV7-6 and TRBJ2-7): GAGVSQSPRYKVTKRGQDVALRCDPISGHVSLYWYRQALGQGPEFLTYFNYEAQQDKSGLPNDRFSAERPEGSISTLTIQRTEQRDSAMYRCASSSGRDSYSYEQYFGPGTRLTVT.

The chain links TRBV5-4 to TRBJ1-1, with TRBD1 as a possible D gene (6 bases). CDR1 SGHNT and CDR2 YYREEE come from the germline V gene (reference sequence). V shed 4 bases and J shed 1 base, with 11 bases lying between them. This CDR3 is 14 amino acids long. The CDR3 sequence is CASSPGTQNTEAFF. CDR3 DNA: TGTGCCAGCAGCCCCGGGACACAGAACACTGAAGCTTTCTTT.

V and J are TRBV5-1 and TRBJ2-7, with 8 bases fitting TRBD1. V lost 5 bases to trimming and J lost 3 bases; unmatched junction nucleotides: 7. This CDR3 is 14 amino acids long. Germline loops: CDR1 SGHRS, CDR2 YFSETQ. The CDR3 loop reads CASSFRTGNYEQYF. The CDR3 coding sequence is TGCGCCAGCAGTTTTAGGACAGGGAACTACGAGCAGTACTTC.

DNA for the CDR3: TGTGCCAGAAGCTTGGGTCCTAGCGGGGGGCTTTCCTTCACAGATACGCAGTATTTT. Protein sequence: CARSLGPSGGLSFTDTQYF. The chain uses TRBV5-3 and TRBJ2-3; TRBD2 matches 11 bases. TRBV5-3 is an open reading frame whose function is uncertain. The CDR3 runs to 19 residues. V dropped 0 bases and J dropped 2; count of bases not matched to a gene: 11.

The gene calls are TRBV29-1 and TRBJ1-5; D might be TRBD1 (5 bases). This CDR3 has 13 amino acids. Trimming pared 4 bases from V and 4 bases from J, leaving 11 bases between. Per germline, CDR1 SQVTM and CDR2 ANQGSEA. CDR3 region: CSVVEGWNQPQHF. The CDR3 coding sequence is TGCAGCGTTGTGGAGGGGTGGAATCAGCCCCAGCATTTT.

The table lists this clone with a count of one. The CDR3: CASSPSGGPVETQYF. The CDR3 DNA reads as TGCGCCAGCAGCCCTAGCGGGGGGCCGGTTGAGACCCAGTACTTC. The gene calls are TRBV5-1 and TRBJ2-5; 11 bases match TRBD2. The CDR3 is 15 amino acids. V was pared by 4 bases and J by 5 bases, with 7 bases of the junction left unmatched. Per germline, CDR1 SGHRS and CDR2 YFSETQ.